The rows below give T cell receptor beta chains drawn from one sample of a study of T cell changes during pregnancy in multiple sclerosis. Some clones are missing from TCRdb's copy, which holds only in-frame ones; the method was immunoSEQ multiplex PCR. This table has 64,000 or so clones, over 95% appearing once. This specimen was CD8+ T cells from peripheral blood mononuclear cells, taken after pregnancy. The receptors come from a female donor with multiple sclerosis, enrolled in a pregnancy study. CDR3s include the opening cysteine and the closing phenylalanine or tryptophan. D genes are given only for firm matches.

V	D	CDR3
TRBV27	.	CASSLGQAYGYTF
TRBV7-9	TRBD1	CATGQPTDTQYF
TRBV6-5	.	CASSSLREPINSPLHF
TRBV9	.	CASSVDSYNEQFF
TRBV2	.	CASSDPNQETQYF
TRBV28	TRBD2	CASSSDLTSGRPDTQYF
TRBV29-1	.	CSVEERGEAYNEQFF
TRBV19	TRBD1	CASSMPTGQDATNEKLFF
TRBV6-1	.	CASSEGSGLNTGELFF
TRBV19	.	CASSIEHRPISYEQYF
TRBV28	.	CASTMSRPQHF
TRBV5-6	.	CASSLWGPTGWGFF
TRBV6-1	.	CASSEILEDTQYF
TRBV7-9	.	CASSRDTSSYEQYF
TRBV2	.	CASRLEVDSEEFF
TRBV9	.	CASSQGASVSYEQYF
TRBV20-1	.	CSASPGNTIYF
TRBV7-8	TRBD2	CASSYSTSGRNYEQYF
TRBV7-9	.	CASSPPPGHPTQYF
TRBV7-2	TRBD2	CASSSTSGRIYEQYF
TRBV27	.	CASSWSGSYNEQFF
TRBV19	TRBD2	CASSTERLAGDEQFF
TRBV9	.	CASSVSGSTDTQYF
TRBV27	TRBD2	CASSFSGSGYEQFF
TRBV27	TRBD2	CASRNTISLAGGPGTQYF
TRBV5-4	TRBD2	CASSLVVTSGTYEQYF
TRBV25-1	TRBD1	CASQPTGSYGYTF
TRBV29-1	.	CSVGARGYEQYF
TRBV9	.	CASSISGETTNEKLFF
TRBV7-8	.	CASSLGANTEAFF
TRBV6-1	TRBD2	CASSESGTSVYEQYF
TRBV19	TRBD1	CASTPIGGTGGNQPQHF
TRBV10-3	.	CAISDEGSGSYEQYF
TRBV9	TRBD2	CASSVSAGVLADTQYF
TRBV7-6	.	CASSLDPNQPQHF
TRBV27	TRBD2	CASSESGTSVYNEQFF
TRBV7-2	.	CASSLASGGGESDTQYF
TRBV28	TRBD1	CASTNRGLGNQPQHF
TRBV2	TRBD2	CASRAGLAGGQLTTDTQYF
TRBV5-1	.	CASTSDSSYEQYF
TRBV10-1	TRBD1	CASSSQGAVGANVLTF
TRBV11-2	.	CASSSLLDIPNEIEQYF
TRBV28	.	CASSLAPYEQYF
TRBV7-9	.	CASSLDTGKETQYF
TRBV18	TRBD2	CASSVAGGPLNEQFF
TRBV7-6	TRBD2	CASSSTGLWTSGRNEQFF
TRBV10-3	TRBD2	CAIKNLAGGEETDTQYF
TRBV14	.	CASSQDRQGMYEQYF